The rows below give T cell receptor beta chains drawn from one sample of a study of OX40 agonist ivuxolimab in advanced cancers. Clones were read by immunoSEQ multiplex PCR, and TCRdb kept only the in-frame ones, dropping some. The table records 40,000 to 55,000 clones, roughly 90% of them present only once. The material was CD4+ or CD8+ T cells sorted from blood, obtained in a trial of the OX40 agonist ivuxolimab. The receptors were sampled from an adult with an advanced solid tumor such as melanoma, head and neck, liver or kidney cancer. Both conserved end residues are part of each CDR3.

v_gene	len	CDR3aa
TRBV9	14	CASSVAGDYNEQFF
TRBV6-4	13	CASSEGSNQPQHF
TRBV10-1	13	CASSESGGYEQYF
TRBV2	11	CASRTGLGLFF
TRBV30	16	CAWSPTRLREAGEQYF
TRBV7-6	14	CASTDRAENTEAFF
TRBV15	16	CATSNHGEGHPYEQYF
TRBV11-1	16	CASSSPGLAGEYEQYF
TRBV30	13	CAWRPRGVEKLFF
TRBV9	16	CASSPRPGLAVNEQFF
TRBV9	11	CASSNTGELFF
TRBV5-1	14	CASSLGGSGGEQFF